These T cell receptor beta chains were read from a single sample in a study of Ad26.COV2.S vaccination and SARS-CoV-2 variants. Clones were read by immunoSEQ multiplex PCR, and TCRdb kept only the in-frame ones, dropping some. The table has 360,000 or so clones, roughly 91% seen once. Source: peripheral blood, taken in a trial of Ad26.COV2.S vaccine versus placebo. Source of these receptors: a person aged 18-65 years who received the Ad26.COV2.S COVID-19 vaccine or a placebo. Both conserved end residues are part of each CDR3. A D gene is named only where the DNA matches it firmly. Clone sizes are given selectively: once, few, many, or a class where the clone is expanded.

>TRBD1|TRBV4-1|.|TRBJ1-1
CASSQTGVATEAFF
TGCGCCAGCAGCCAAACAGGGGTGGCCACTGAAGCTTTCTTT
>.|TRBV6-1|.|TRBJ2-7
CASSDRGEQYF
TGTGCCAGCAGTGATAGGGGCGAGCAGTACTTC
>TRBD1|TRBV7-9|.|TRBJ2-3
CASSSPRLYRGSMDTQYF
TGTGCCAGCAGCTCCCCCCGCTTGTACAGGGGGAGTATGGATACGCAGTATTTT
>.|TRBV5-6|few|TRBJ2-7
CASSLVGYEQYF
TGTGCCAGCAGCTTGGTGGGTTACGAGCAGTACTTC
>.|TRBV6-5|.|TRBJ2-7
CASMGNNEQYF
TGTGCCAGCATGGGGAACAACGAGCAGTACTTC
>TRBD1|TRBV7-9|.|TRBJ1-2
CASSLSHDRGLNYGYTF
TGTGCCAGCAGCTTGTCCCACGACAGGGGCTTGAACTATGGCTACACCTTC
>TRBD1|TRBV19|.|TRBJ1-4
CASRDRGATNEKLFF
TGTGCCAGCCGGGACAGGGGTGCAACTAATGAAAAACTGTTTTTT
>.|TRBV6-2/TRBV6-3|.|TRBJ1-5
CASSHDSFQPQHF
TGTGCCAGCAGTCACGACAGTTTCCAGCCCCAGCATTTT
>TRBD1|TRBV9|once|TRBJ2-2
CASSARDRVLGELFF
TGTGCCAGCAGCGCCCGGGACAGGGTATTGGGGGAGCTGTTTTTT
>.|TRBV11-3|.|TRBJ2-6
CASSRGGSGANVLTF
TGTGCCAGCAGCAGAGGGGGCTCTGGGGCCAACGTCCTGACTTTC
>TRBD1|TRBV19|few|TRBJ1-6
CASSIGDRGPPLHF
TGTGCCAGTAGTATCGGGGACAGGGGACCACCCCTCCACTTT
>TRBD1|TRBV2|.|TRBJ1-1
CASSQDRDMNTEAFF
TGTGCCAGCAGCCAGGACAGGGACATGAACACTGAAGCTTTCTTT
>TRBD1|TRBV5-1|.|TRBJ2-2
CASSIQGSNTGELFF
TGCGCCAGCAGCATACAGGGGTCGAACACCGGGGAGCTGTTTTTT
>TRBD1|TRBV6-1|few|TRBJ1-2
CASSEWDRSYGYTF
TGTGCCAGCAGTGAGTGGGACAGATCCTATGGCTACACCTTC
>.|TRBV11-1|.|TRBJ1-2
CASSLPGNYGYTF
TGTGCCAGCAGCTTACCAGGGAACTATGGCTACACCTTC
>TRBD1|TRBV11-2|.|TRBJ2-7
CASSQTGARPYEQYF
TGTGCCAGCAGCCAGACAGGGGCCCGACCCTACGAGCAGTACTTC
>.|TRBV10-3|.|TRBJ1-2
CAISEDRSENGYTF
TGTGCCATCAGTGAGGACAGGTCAGAAAATGGCTACACCTTC
>.|TRBV2|.|TRBJ1-1
CASSDSQGYTEAFF
TGTGCCAGCAGTGATTCACAGGGTTATACTGAAGCTTTCTTT
>.|TRBV12-3/TRBV12-4|.|TRBJ2-7
CASSFAQGGEQYF
TGTGCCAGCAGTTTCGCACAGGGGGGGGAGCAGTACTTC
>.|TRBV7-9|.|TRBJ1-2
CASSPDRPFAGYTF
TGTGCCAGCAGCCCGGACAGACCCTTCGCTGGCTACACCTTC
>.|TRBV4-1|.|TRBJ2-3
CASSQDGPNKGDTQYF
TGCGCCAGCAGCCAAGATGGGCCTAATAAAGGAGATACGCAGTATTTT
>TRBD1|TRBV9|.|TRBJ1-1
CASSVGQGAITEAFF
TGTGCCAGCAGCGTTGGACAGGGGGCAATCACTGAAGCTTTCTTT
>.|TRBV6-6|.|TRBJ1-2
CASTPQGGYGYTF
TGTGCCAGCACCCCACAGGGCGGGTATGGCTACACCTTC
>.|TRBV5-6|.|TRBJ2-7
CASREGAGSSYEQYF
TGTGCCAGCAGGGAGGGGGCAGGGAGCTCCTACGAGCAGTACTTC
>.|TRBV6-6|.|TRBJ2-3
CASSYLTVYRDTQYF
TGTGCCAGCAGTTACCTTACCGTTTATCGGGATACGCAGTATTTT
>.|TRBV7-9|.|TRBJ2-3
CASTPGDTQYF
TGTGCCAGCACTCCGGGAGATACGCAGTATTTT
>.|TRBV6-5|.|TRBJ2-6
CASSYERISGANVLTF
TGTGCCAGCAGTTACGAACGGATCTCTGGGGCCAACGTCCTGACTTTC
>TRBD1|TRBV3-1/TRBV3-2|.|TRBJ2-1
CASSPDRGNYNEQFF
TGTGCCAGCAGTCCGGACAGGGGAAACTACAATGAGCAGTTCTTC
>.|TRBV9|.|TRBJ2-3
CASSVDTDTQYF
TGTGCCAGCAGCGTAGACACAGATACGCAGTATTTT
>.|TRBV21-1|.|TRBJ1-4
CARTRQATNEKLFF
TGTGCCAGAACCCGACAGGCAACTAATGAAAAACTGTTTTTT
>TRBD1|TRBV4-1|.|TRBJ2-7
CASSQESRDRAYEQYF
TGCGCCAGCAGCCAAGAAAGCCGGGACAGGGCCTACGAGCAGTACTTC
>.|TRBV15|.|TRBJ1-5
CATQQLVENQPQHF
TGTGCCACTCAACAATTAGTGGAGAATCAGCCCCAGCATTTT
>TRBD1|TRBV7-8|.|TRBJ1-1
CASSWDRVTEAFF
TGTGCCAGCAGCTGGGACAGGGTTACTGAAGCTTTCTTT
>.|TRBV9|.|TRBJ1-4
CASTVPEAETNEKLFF
TGTGCCAGCACCGTACCGGAGGCAGAAACTAATGAAAAACTGTTTTTT
>.|TRBV7-8|.|TRBJ2-2
CASSSVGSGELFF
TGTGCCAGCAGTAGCGTCGGTTCCGGGGAGCTGTTTTTT
>TRBD2|TRBV6-6|.|TRBJ2-7
CATQRLATAYEQYF
TGTGCCACCCAGAGACTAGCGACGGCCTACGAGCAGTACTTC
>.|TRBV12-3/TRBV12-4|once|TRBJ2-1
CASSSSGLDEQFF
TGTGCCAGCAGCTCCTCGGGTCTGGATGAGCAGTTCTTC
>TRBD1|TRBV7-2|.|TRBJ1-2
CASSPRTGAFYGYTF
TGTGCCAGCAGCCCAAGGACAGGGGCATTCTATGGCTACACCTTC
>TRBD1|TRBV14|.|TRBJ1-4
CASSRPGTAREKLFF
TGTGCCAGCAGCCGACCCGGGACAGCTAGGGAAAAACTGTTTTTT
>.|TRBV9|.|TRBJ1-6
CASSVSEALYNSPLHF
TGTGCCAGCAGCGTATCCGAAGCCCTCTATAATTCACCCCTCCACTTT
>TRBD2|TRBV13|.|TRBJ2-3
CASSFSETSGPAQISQYF
TGTGCCAGCAGCTTTTCGGAGACTAGCGGCCCCGCACAGATTTCGCAGTATTTT
>TRBD2|TRBV24-1|.|TRBJ2-1
CATSDPSGGASNEQFF
TGTGCCACCAGTGACCCTAGCGGGGGGGCTTCCAATGAGCAGTTCTTC
>TRBD2|TRBV6-2/TRBV6-3|.|TRBJ2-1
CASSLGLAGLDEQFF
TGTGCCAGCAGTTTAGGACTAGCGGGGCTGGATGAGCAGTTCTTC
>TRBD1|TRBV5-5|.|TRBJ2-6
CASSLRTGAGTGANVLTF
TGTGCCAGCAGCTTGAGGACAGGGGCCGGAACTGGGGCCAACGTCCTGACTTTC
>.|TRBV19|few|TRBJ1-2
CASKAQRINYGYTF
TGTGCCAGTAAGGCACAGCGGATTAACTATGGCTACACCTTC
>TRBD1|TRBV18|.|TRBJ1-5
CASSPEQGGGQPQHF
TGTGCCAGCTCACCTGAACAGGGGGGAGGGCAGCCCCAGCATTTT
>TRBD2|TRBV6-1|.|TRBJ2-1
CASSELSGGAFEQFF
TGTGCCAGCAGTGAATTGAGCGGGGGGGCCTTTGAGCAGTTCTTC
>TRBD1|TRBV5-1|many|TRBJ1-6
CASSLDRGHSPLHF
TGCGCCAGCAGCCTCGACAGGGGGCATTCACCCCTCCACTTT
>.|TRBV20-1|.|TRBJ1-1
CSARDGTEAFF
TGCAGTGCTAGAGACGGCACTGAAGCTTTCTTT
>.|TRBV2|.|TRBJ2-2
CASSDLERTGELFF
TGTGCCAGCAGTGATTTAGAGCGGACCGGGGAGCTGTTTTTT
>.|TRBV7-2|.|TRBJ2-6
CASGGSSGANVLTF
TGTGCCAGCGGGGGGAGCTCTGGGGCCAACGTCCTGACTTTC
>TRBD1|TRBV3-1/TRBV3-2|.|TRBJ2-3
CASSQDPGTGATDTQYF
TGTGCCAGCAGCCAAGATCCCGGGACAGGGGCCACAGATACGCAGTATTTT
>.|TRBV5-6|.|TRBJ1-4
CASSLRGRGGEKLFF
TGTGCCAGCAGCTTGCGGGGGCGCGGGGGTGAAAAACTGTTTTTT
>.|TRBV18|.|TRBJ2-2
CASSQRGTGANTGELFF
TGTGCCAGCTCCCAAAGGGGCACGGGGGCGAACACCGGGGAGCTGTTTTTT